A selection of T cell receptor beta chains follows, all from one sample in a study of CD8+CD57+ T cells in acquired aplastic anemia. TCRdb processed the reads anew with MiXCR; each CDR3 protein has one entry. The table shows 200,000 or so distinct CDR3 sequences, with under 70% occurring only once. Sample: sorted CD4+, CD8+, or CD8+CD57+ T cells (not recorded which) from PBMCs. The receptors were sampled from a human donor with severe aplastic anemia or a healthy control (not recorded which). CDR3s include the opening cysteine and the closing phenylalanine or tryptophan. A D gene is named only where the DNA matches it firmly. Clone sizes are given selectively: once, few, many, or a class where the clone is expanded.

size	J	V	D	CDR3	DNA
.	TRBJ1-5	TRBV19	.	CATRGTSSNQPQHF	TGTGCCACTAGGGGGACTTCTAGCAATCAGCCCCAGCATTTT
once	TRBJ1-5	TRBV20-1	.	CSAANRSQHF	TGCAGTGCCGCTAATCGGTCCCAGCATTTT
.	TRBJ1-2	TRBV2	.	CASSEATVYGYTF	TGTGCCAGCAGTGAGGCGACAGTCTATGGCTACACCTTC
.	TRBJ2-7	TRBV11-3	TRBD2	CASSLARAGDSYEQYF	TGTGCCAGCAGCTTAGCCCGAGCGGGGGACTCCTACGAGCAGTACTTC
many	TRBJ2-5	TRBV24-1	.	CATSDPRAWETQYF	TGTGCCACCAGTGATCCCAGGGCTTGGGAGACCCAGTACTTC
.	TRBJ2-1	TRBV15	.	CATSREDRSYNEQFF	TGTGCCACCAGCAGAGAGGATCGCTCCTACAATGAGCAGTTCTTC
once	TRBJ1-2	TRBV6-1	.	CASREALQGWAYGYTF	TGTGCCAGCAGAGAAGCCCTGCAGGGATGGGCCTATGGCTACACCTTC
.	TRBJ2-5	TRBV9	.	CASSVLDGETQYF	TGTGCCAGCAGCGTACTAGACGGGGAGACCCAGTACTTC
once	TRBJ1-1	TRBV9	.	CASSVESGREAFF	TGTGCCAGCAGCGTAGAATCGGGCCGTGAAGCTTTCTTT
.	TRBJ2-6	TRBV20-1	.	CSAPPGANVLTF	TGCAGTGCTCCCCCTGGGGCCAACGTCCTGACTTTC
.	TRBJ1-4	TRBV7-9	.	CASSRRWGAGNEKLFF	TGTGCCAGCAGCCGACGGTGGGGGGCCGGTAATGAAAAACTGTTTTTT
.	TRBJ2-7	TRBV2	TRBD2	CASSSSREGEQYF	TGTGCCAGCAGTTCCTCAAGGGAGGGCGAGCAGTACTTC